The next 12 T cell receptor beta chains were all read from a single sample in a study of PD-1 blockade in classical Hodgkin lymphoma (dated by TCRdb to 2020 to 2022). Reading the label with the study, this specimen's time point is: cycle 1 day 1 (C1D1), immediately before nivolumab initiation. Every trial patient had relapsed after autologous stem cell transplantation, and cohorts A, B and C differed in prior brentuximab vedotin exposure. Magnetic negative selection with a Miltenyi CD8+ T cell isolation kit was used to purify CD8+ T cells from thawed PBMCs. Libraries were prepared through the immunoSEQ multiplex PCR assay. Sourced from immuneACCESS, this table was stored by TCRdb with only in-frame sequences that have V and J called. A share of the clones is absent; for the studies checked, an unresolved V gene accounts for under half, and the remainder has no known explanation. In this sample the table shows about 12,000 clones, roughly 83% of which occur a single time. The ten largest account for around two fifths of the sample.

The sample in question was CD8+ T cells from blood, obtained at baseline. These receptors were collected from a human donor with classical Hodgkin lymphoma.

This clone has more than one count but fewer than ten. The chain couples TRBV7-9 to TRBJ1-1; the match to TRBD1 covers 7 bases. V was clipped by 3 bases and J by 6 bases; unmatched bases: 1. The CDR3 runs to 12 residues. CDR1 is SEHNR and CDR2 is FQNEAQ in the germline V gene (reference sequence). The CDR3 spells CASSFGTAEAFF. CDR3 in DNA: TGTGCCAGCAGCTTTGGGACAGCTGAAGCTTTCTTT.

The chain uses TRBV4-1 and TRBJ1-3; D is unresolved. CDR1 and CDR2 (germline): MGHRA, YSYEKL. This CDR3 region has 15 residues. V dropped 1 base and J dropped 2 bases, with 9 bases sitting between them. In DNA, the CDR3 is TGCGCCAGCAGCCAAGGGCCCGTAACTGGAAACACCATATATTTT. This translates into CASSQGPVTGNTIYF.

The chain carries TRBV6-5 and TRBJ1-1; no clear D. The CDR3 is 13 amino acids. Germline V gives CDR1 MNHEY, CDR2 SVGAGI. Trimming shortened V by 6 bases and J by 11 bases, and 19 bases separated the two germline ends. The CDR3 region is CASSHGGVLMAFF. The CDR3 DNA reads TGTGCCAGCAGCCACGGTGGGGTTCTTATGGCTTTCTTT.

The chain has TRBV6-5 and TRBJ1-1, with D possibly TRBD1 on 5 matching bases. Germline CDR1 reads MNHEY; CDR2 reads SVGAGI. This CDR3 is 15 amino acids long. The V end was cut by 7 bases, the J end by 8 bases, with 23 bases between. The CDR3 loop reads CASTSFWGGQDEAFF. The DNA of the CDR3 is TGTGCCAGCACCTCCTTTTGGGGGGGTCAGGACGAAGCTTTCTTT.

This sequence joins TRBV10-3 and TRBJ2-5, with TRBD2 identical over 9 bases. The CDR3 loop spans 15 amino acids. Trimming took 3 bases from V and 2 from J; bases not matched to a gene: 4. Germline V gene data show CDR1 as ENHRY and CDR2 as SYGVKD. CDR3 sequence reads: CAISEAAGGQETQYF. DNA for the CDR3: TGTGCCATCAGTGAAGCTGCGGGAGGGCAAGAGACCCAGTACTTC.

The DNA of the CDR3 is TGTGCCAGCAGTATGCGCCTGGACACTGAAGCTTTCTTT. This codes for CASSMRLDTEAFF. V usage is TRBV25-1 and J usage is TRBJ1-1; D gene ambiguous. V was cut by 5 bases and J by 3 bases, with 10 bases left in between. This CDR3 region has 13 residues. Germline CDR1 reads MGHDK; CDR2 reads SYGVNS.

This clone showed up just a few times. The chain has TRBV5-4 and TRBJ2-7; 8 bases line up with TRBD1. V lost 4 bases to trimming and J lost 2 bases; unmatched junction nucleotides: 2. Germline-derived CDR1 and CDR2 are SGHNT and YYREEE (reference sequence). This CDR3 is built from 13 residues. DNA of the CDR3: TGTGCCAGCAGCCCGACAGGGGCCTACGAGCAGTACTTC. This sequence encodes CASSPTGAYEQYF.

The rearrangement uses TRBV29-1 and TRBJ1-2; tentatively, D is TRBD1 (6 bases). Per the germline V gene, CDR1 is SQVTM and CDR2 is ANQGSEA. The ends were cut back, 3 bases at V and 4 bases at J, with 9 bases in the middle. The CDR3 loop spans 12 amino acids. CDR3 amino acids: CSVEGGPYGYTF. DNA of the CDR3: TGCAGCGTTGAGGGGGGCCCCTATGGCTACACCTTC.

V gene TRBV20-1 combines with J gene TRBJ2-1, with D hard to call. Deletions cut 2 bases from V and 9 bases from J, with 8 bases between. The length of the CDR3 is 11 residues. Germline CDR1 DFQATT, CDR2 SNEGSKA (reference sequence). In nucleotides, the CDR3 is TGCAGTGCTAGAATTAACGGTGAGCAGTTCTTC. As protein: CSARINGEQFF.

The chain couples TRBV7-2 to TRBJ2-2; D gene uncertain. This CDR3 is built from 13 residues. Germline V gene lookup returns CDR1 SGHTA and CDR2 FQGNSA. V lost 10 bases and J lost 1, with 10 bases in between. The CDR3 DNA reads as TGTGCCACCCAAGGCGGGAACACCGGGGAGCTGTTTTTT. Protein: CATQGGNTGELFF.

Only a few counts were recorded for this clone. The V call is TRBV2, the J call TRBJ1-2; no clear D gene. The CDR3 spans 15 residues. In germline, CDR1 is SNHLY, CDR2 FYNNEI. The V end was cut by 10 bases, the J end by 0 bases, with 18 bases between. In DNA form, the CDR3 reads TGTGCCATCACACGACGGGATGAGGCTAACTATGGCTACACCTTC. The encoded protein is CAITRRDEANYGYTF. Full variable domain (rest looked up from reference TRBV2 and TRBJ1-2): EPEVTQTPSHQVTQMGQEVILRCVPISNHLYFYWYRQILGQKVEFLVSFYNNEISEKSEIFDDQFSVERPDGSNFTLKIRSTKLEDSAMYFCAITRRDEANYGYTFGSGTRLTVV.

This clone appeared once. Its ends do not fully match the called genes, so a read error is possible. The chain employs TRBV5-4 and TRBJ2-5; D is possibly TRBD1 (5 bases). Near its end, the DNA agrees better with TRBJ2-7, so the J call may be wrong. This CDR3 is built from 14 residues. CDR1 is SGHNT and CDR2 is YYREEE in the germline V gene (reference sequence). The CDR3 bases are TGCGCCAGCAGCCAAGGGGTAGTGACCTACGAGCAGTACTTC. This sequence encodes CASSQGVVTYEQYF.